This TCR beta chain was recorded in a study of human T cells and chemical hapten exposure. Study in general: Each patient's scalp received weekly diphenylcyclopropenone throughout the approximately 25-week study. Upper-back patches of 0.01% DPC were read at 6 days. Alopecia areata, totalis or universalis affected patients who were mostly female.

This clonotype has just a few counts. MiXCR, applied by TCRdb to the RACE reads, yields one record per CDR3 protein. The sample holds 70,000 to 80,000 distinct CDR3 sequences, approximately 35% seen once. The time point is: patch test 1, 2 weeks after DPC sensitization. Indicated treatment: therapeutic diphenylcyclopropenone sensitization with weekly scalp DPC. Researchers extracted total RNA from unfractionated whole blood. There are 13 residues in the CDR3. V shed 6 bases and J shed 8 bases, with 17 bases lying between them. The germline V gene encodes CDR1 DFQATT and CDR2 SNEGSKA (reference sequence).

The chain combines TRBV20-1 with TRBJ2-4; TRBD2 might be the D (6 bases). This receptor was identified in a man aged 35 to 55 with alopecia areata. Some clones in this sample may be carry-over from other donors' samples. The input for sequencing was whole blood, taken in connection with sensitization to the hapten diphenylcyclopropenone (DPC). For the CDR3, the DNA is TGCAGTGCGAAACCGGGAGTTGCGGACATTCAGTACTTC. This sequence encodes CSAKPGVADIQYF.